This TCR beta chain is drawn from a study of T-cell memory formation after mild COVID-19. One entry per CDR3 protein, called by TCRdb with MiXCR from the 5' RACE reads. The data hold hundreds of thousands of distinct CDR3 sequences, with 28% observed a single time. Study-wide points: A subset of responding clones appeared in pre-infection memory, suggesting cross-reactive memory joined. Among clones contracting day 15 to 85, CD4/CD8 was balanced, whereas later expanders leaned CD4+.

The germline gives CDR1 MNHEY, CDR2 SVGEGT. Deletions cut 6 bases from V and 2 bases from J, with 16 bases between. The CDR3 runs to 15 residues. Only a few counts were recorded for this clonotype. Its antigen is not known. This receptor was identified in an adult woman who had mild COVID-19 (a few samples of this study predate the infection). Cell type and time point are not known. The sequenced sample was PBMCs or a T cell subset sorted from them (not recorded which). The chain carries TRBV6-2 or TRBV6-3 and TRBJ1-2; D may be TRBD1 (6 bases). CDR3 in DNA: TGTGCCAGCAGCAACGCGGACAGCAAAAACTATGGCTACACCTTC. Amino acid sequence: CASSNADSKNYGYTF.